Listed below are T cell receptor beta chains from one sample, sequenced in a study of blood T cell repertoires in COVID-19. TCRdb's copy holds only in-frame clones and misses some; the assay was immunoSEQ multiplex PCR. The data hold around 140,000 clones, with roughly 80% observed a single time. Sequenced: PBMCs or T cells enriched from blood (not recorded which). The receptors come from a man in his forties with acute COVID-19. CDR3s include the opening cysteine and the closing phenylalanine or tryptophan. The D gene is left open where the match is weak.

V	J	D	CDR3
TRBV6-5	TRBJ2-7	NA	CASSYSIPGAYEQYF
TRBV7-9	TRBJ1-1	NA	CASSLVEDTEAFF
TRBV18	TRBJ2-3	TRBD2	CASSPISGNTDTQYF
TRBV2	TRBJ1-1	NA	CASPAGLGTEAFF
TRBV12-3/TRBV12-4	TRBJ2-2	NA	CASSSDSGGELFF
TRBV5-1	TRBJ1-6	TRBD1	CASSEGQGTNNSPLHF
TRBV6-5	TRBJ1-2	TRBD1	CASSYSRRQGGYGYTF
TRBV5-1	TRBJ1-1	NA	CASSLIGGNTEAFF
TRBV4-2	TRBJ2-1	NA	CASSQAGGPAGVNNEQFF
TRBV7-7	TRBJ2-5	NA	CASSSLTGSLALQETQYF
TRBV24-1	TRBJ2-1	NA	CATSATGDEQFF
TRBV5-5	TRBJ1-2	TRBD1	CASSLEGQASGGYTF
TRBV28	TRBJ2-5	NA	CASSSTRQTIQETQYF
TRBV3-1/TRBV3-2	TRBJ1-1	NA	CASSHLQGRQTNTEAFF
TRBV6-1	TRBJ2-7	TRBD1	CASSENRGLYEQYF
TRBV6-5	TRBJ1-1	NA	CASSSPTGTEAFF
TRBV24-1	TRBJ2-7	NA	CATSDYSGGYYEQYF
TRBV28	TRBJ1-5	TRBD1	CASSWGSGGPSNQPQHF
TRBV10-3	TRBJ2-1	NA	CAIAPGGTNNEQFF
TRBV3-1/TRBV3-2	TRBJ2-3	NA	CASSQELRDTQYF
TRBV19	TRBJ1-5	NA	CASSRQDNQPQHF
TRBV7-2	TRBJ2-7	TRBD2	CASSLVLAPRYEQYF
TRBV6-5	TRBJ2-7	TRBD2	CASSYSAGGPHEQYF
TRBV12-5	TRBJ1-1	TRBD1	CASGIADRGEAFF
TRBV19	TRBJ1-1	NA	CASSIAWNTEAFF
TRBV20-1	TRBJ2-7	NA	CSASGTSLYEQYF